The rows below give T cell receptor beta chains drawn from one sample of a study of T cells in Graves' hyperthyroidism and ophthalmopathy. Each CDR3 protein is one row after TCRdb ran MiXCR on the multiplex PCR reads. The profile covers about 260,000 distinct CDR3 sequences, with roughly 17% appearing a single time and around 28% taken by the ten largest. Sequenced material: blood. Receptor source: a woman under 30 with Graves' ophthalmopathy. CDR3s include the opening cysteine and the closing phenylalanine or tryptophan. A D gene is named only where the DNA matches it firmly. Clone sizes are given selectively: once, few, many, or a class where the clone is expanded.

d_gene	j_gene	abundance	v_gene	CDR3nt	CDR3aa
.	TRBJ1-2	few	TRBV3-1	TGTGCCAGCAGCCCAAGGTTGGGGTATGGCTACACCTTC	CASSPRLGYGYTF
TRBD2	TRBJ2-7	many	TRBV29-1	TGCAGCGTTACTCCGGGACTAGCGGGAGCCGGCGAGCAGTACTTC	CSVTPGLAGAGEQYF
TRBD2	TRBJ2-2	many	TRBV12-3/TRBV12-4	TGTGCCAGCAGTTCCACAGATAGCGGGGGGGCTCAAACCGGGGAGCTGTTTTTT	CASSSTDSGGAQTGELFF
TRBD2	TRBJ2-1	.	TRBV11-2	TGTGCCAGCAGCTTTGGGACTAGCGGGAGGTATGAGCAGTTCTTC	CASSFGTSGRYEQFF
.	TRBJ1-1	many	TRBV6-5	TGTGCCAGCAGTTACAGGGCATATTCTGAAGCTTTCTTT	CASSYRAYSEAFF
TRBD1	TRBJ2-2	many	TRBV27	TGTGCCAGCAGTCAGGACAGGGCTTACGCCGGGGAGCTGTTTTTT	CASSQDRAYAGELFF
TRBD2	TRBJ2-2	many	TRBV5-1	TGCGCCAGCAGCTGGACTAGCGGAGCTTACACCGGGGAGCTGTTTTTT	CASSWTSGAYTGELFF
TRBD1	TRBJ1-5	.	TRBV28	TGTGCCAGCAGATATCCAAGCGGGACAGGGGGAAGTCGGCAGCCCCAGCATTTT	CASRYPSGTGGSRQPQHF
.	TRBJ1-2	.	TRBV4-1	TGCGCCAGCAGCCAAGAAGGGTGGGATGGCTACACCTTC	CASSQEGWDGYTF
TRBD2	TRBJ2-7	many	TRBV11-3	TGTGCCAGCTCCTCCGGGACTAGGAGGACCTACGAGCAGTACTTC	CASSSGTRRTYEQYF
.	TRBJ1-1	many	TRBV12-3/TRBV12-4	TGTGCCAGCAGTTTAAGTTCTTTCGAAGCTTTCTTT	CASSLSSFEAFF
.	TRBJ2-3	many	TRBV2	TGTGCCAGCACCGGTCCAGGGTTGGAAGGTACGCAGTATTTT	CASTGPGLEGTQYF
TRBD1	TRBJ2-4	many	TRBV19	TGTGCCAGTAGCTTGGCCGGGACAGTCCCAATTCAGTACTTC	CASSLAGTVPIQYF
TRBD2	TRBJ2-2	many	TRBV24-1	TGTGCCACCAGTGATCCCCTTGGGGGGGGTGCCAACACCGGGGAGCTGTTTTTT	CATSDPLGGGANTGELFF
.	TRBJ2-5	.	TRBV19	TGTGCCAGTAGCCACAGGTCGGAGACCCAGTACTTC	CASSHRSETQYF
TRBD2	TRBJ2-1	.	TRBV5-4	TGTGCCAGCAGCAGCGGGAGGGCCGAATATGGTGAGCAGTTCTTC	CASSSGRAEYGEQFF
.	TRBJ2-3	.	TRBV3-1	TGTGCCAGCAGCCAAGGTACAAAAACAGATACGCAGTATTTT	CASSQGTKTDTQYF
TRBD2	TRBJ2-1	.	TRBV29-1	TGCAGCGTCTCCTACCCCGGGCCCAGCGGGAACGAGCAGTTCTTC	CSVSYPGPSGNEQFF
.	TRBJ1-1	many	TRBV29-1	TGCAGCGTTGGAGTCAGGGGATTTTTGCACACTGAAGCTTTCTTT	CSVGVRGFLHTEAFF
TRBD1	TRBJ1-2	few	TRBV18	TGTGCCAGCTCAGCCGGGACAGGGCGCTTTTCTGGCTACACCTTC	CASSAGTGRFSGYTF
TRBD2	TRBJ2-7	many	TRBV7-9	TGTGCCAGCAGCCATCTCACGAGCCTAGCGGGAGAGAATGGGTACGAGCAGTACTTC	CASSHLTSLAGENGYEQYF
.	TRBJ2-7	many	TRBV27	TGTGCCAGCAGCGAGACCGGGACAAGGACCTCCTACGAGCAGTACTTC	CASSETGTRTSYEQYF
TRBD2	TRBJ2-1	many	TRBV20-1	TGCAGTGCTACGCGGGAGAGCTCCTACAATGAGCAGTTCTTC	CSATRESSYNEQFF
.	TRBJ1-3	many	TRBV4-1	TGCGCCAGCAGCCAAGAAGGTGGAAACACCATATATTTT	CASSQEGGNTIYF
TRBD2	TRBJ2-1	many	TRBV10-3	TGTGCCATCAGCTCCGACCGGGAGGGCCCCTACAATGAGCAGTTCTTC	CAISSDREGPYNEQFF
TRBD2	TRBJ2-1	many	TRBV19	TGTGCCAGTAGTATCCCCTTGTCCAGGGCGGGAGCTCTTAGGAATGAGCAGTTCTTC	CASSIPLSRAGALRNEQFF
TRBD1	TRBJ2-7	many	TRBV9	TGTGCCAGCAGCGTCGTCCCAACAGGGGATGGCGAGCAGTACTTC	CASSVVPTGDGEQYF
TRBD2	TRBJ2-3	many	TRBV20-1	TGCAGTGCTAGCATAGCGGGGGGGCCTAAGGTAGATACGCAGTATTTT	CSASIAGGPKVDTQYF
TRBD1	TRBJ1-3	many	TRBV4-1	TGCGCCAGCAGCGCAGGGGGCGCGAGCTCTGGAAACACCATATATTTT	CASSAGGASSGNTIYF
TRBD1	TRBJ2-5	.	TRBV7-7	TGTGCTAGCAGCTCGAAGGGGGCCTACGAGACCCAGTACTTC	CASSSKGAYETQYF
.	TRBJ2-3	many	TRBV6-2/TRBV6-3	TGTGCCAGCAGTTACGAGATTAAAGGGGGGGCGTTCACAGATACGCAGTATTTT	CASSYEIKGGAFTDTQYF
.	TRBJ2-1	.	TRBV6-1	TGTGCCAGCTCCGACGGGTGGAGTTTCGATGAGCAGTTCTTC	CASSDGWSFDEQFF
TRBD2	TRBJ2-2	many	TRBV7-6	TGTGCCAGCAGCTCGACAGGGACTAGCACCGCCGGGGAGCTGTTTTTT	CASSSTGTSTAGELFF
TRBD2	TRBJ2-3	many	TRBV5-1	TGCGCCAGCAGCCCAGGACTAGCGGGGATCACAGATACGCAGTATTTT	CASSPGLAGITDTQYF
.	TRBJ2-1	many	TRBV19	TGTGCCAGTACCCTGGGAGGATACAATGAGCAGTTCTTC	CASTLGGYNEQFF
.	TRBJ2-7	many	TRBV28	TGTGCCAGCAGGGGAACAGGGAGTTACGAGCAGTACTTC	CASRGTGSYEQYF
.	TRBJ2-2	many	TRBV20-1	TGCAGTGCTAGCAATTCCCGGGACAACACCGGGGAGCTGTTTTTT	CSASNSRDNTGELFF
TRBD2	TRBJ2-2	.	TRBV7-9	TGTGCCAGCAGCCGTAGCGGGGGGGTGACCGGGGAGCTGTTTTTT	CASSRSGGVTGELFF
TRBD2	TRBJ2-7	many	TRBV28	TGTGCCAGTAAGACTAGCGGAAACAACTACGAGCAGTACTTC	CASKTSGNNYEQYF
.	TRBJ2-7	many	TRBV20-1	TGCAGTGCTAGAGATCTTGGGGCAGGGGCCAACGAGCAGTACTTC	CSARDLGAGANEQYF
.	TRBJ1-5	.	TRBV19	TGTGCCAGTACTATAGTCGGACATAGCAATCAGCCCCAACATTTT	CASTIVGHSNQPQHF
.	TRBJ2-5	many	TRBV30	TGTGCCTGGACGCCACAGGGTTTGGGGCAAGAGACCCAGTACTTC	CAWTPQGLGQETQYF
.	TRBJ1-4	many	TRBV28	TGTGCCAGCAGCGTCGCGGGAGGAACTAATGAAAAACTGTTTTTT	CASSVAGGTNEKLFF
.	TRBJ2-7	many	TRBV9	TGTGCCAGCAGCTCCTCCGGGCGGACACCCTACGAGCAGTACTTC	CASSSSGRTPYEQYF
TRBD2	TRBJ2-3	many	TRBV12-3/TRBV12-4	TGTGCCAGCAGTTCCGGGACTAGCGGTACAGATACGCAGTATTTT	CASSSGTSGTDTQYF
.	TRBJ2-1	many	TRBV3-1	TGTGCCAGCAACCGGATGGGTGAGCAGTTCTTC	CASNRMGEQFF
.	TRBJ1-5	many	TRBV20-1	TGCAGTGCTAGACAGGGAGATCAGCCCCAGCATTTT	CSARQGDQPQHF
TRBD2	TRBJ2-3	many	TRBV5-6	TGTGCCAGCAGGCGTACTAGCGGGACTTCTAGCACAGATACGCAGTATTTT	CASRRTSGTSSTDTQYF
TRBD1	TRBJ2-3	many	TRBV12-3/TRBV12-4	TGTGCCAGCAGTTTGACAGGGGAAGATACGCAGTATTTT	CASSLTGEDTQYF